This TCR beta chain was sequenced for a study of blood T cells in healthy people across ages. CDR3 length: 15 residues. V lost 2 bases and J lost 2, with 9 bases in between. The germline CDR1 and CDR2 sequences are SGHTA and FQGTGA. This clonotype was picked up a small number of times. Next came a second PCR, run for about 7 to 12 cycles, which used a sample-barcoded 5' primer along with a J-beta primer mix. TCRdb passed the 5' RACE reads through MiXCR, listing each CDR3 protein once. The table lists approximately 900,000 distinct CDR3 sequences, around 48% of them singletons. The chain has TRBV7-3 and TRBJ1-4, with a possible D match to TRBD1 (5 bases). Specimen: blood. The source is a man younger than 40 in good health. CDR3 in amino acids: CASSLYGATNEKLFF. CDR3 in DNA: TGTGCCAGCAGCTTATACGGGGCGACTAATGAAAAACTGTTTTTT.